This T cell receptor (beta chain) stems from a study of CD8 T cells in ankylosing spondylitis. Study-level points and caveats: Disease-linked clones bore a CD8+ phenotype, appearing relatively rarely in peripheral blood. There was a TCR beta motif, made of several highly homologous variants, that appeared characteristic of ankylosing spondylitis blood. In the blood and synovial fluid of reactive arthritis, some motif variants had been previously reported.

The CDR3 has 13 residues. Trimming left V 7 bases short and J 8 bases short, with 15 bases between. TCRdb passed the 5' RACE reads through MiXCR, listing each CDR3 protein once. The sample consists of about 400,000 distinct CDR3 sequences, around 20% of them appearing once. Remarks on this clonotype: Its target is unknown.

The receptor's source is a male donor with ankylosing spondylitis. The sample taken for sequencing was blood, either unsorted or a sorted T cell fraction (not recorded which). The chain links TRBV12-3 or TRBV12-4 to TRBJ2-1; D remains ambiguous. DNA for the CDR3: TGTGCCAGCACCACCCTGGCTACATATGAGCAGTTCTTC. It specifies CASTTLATYEQFF.